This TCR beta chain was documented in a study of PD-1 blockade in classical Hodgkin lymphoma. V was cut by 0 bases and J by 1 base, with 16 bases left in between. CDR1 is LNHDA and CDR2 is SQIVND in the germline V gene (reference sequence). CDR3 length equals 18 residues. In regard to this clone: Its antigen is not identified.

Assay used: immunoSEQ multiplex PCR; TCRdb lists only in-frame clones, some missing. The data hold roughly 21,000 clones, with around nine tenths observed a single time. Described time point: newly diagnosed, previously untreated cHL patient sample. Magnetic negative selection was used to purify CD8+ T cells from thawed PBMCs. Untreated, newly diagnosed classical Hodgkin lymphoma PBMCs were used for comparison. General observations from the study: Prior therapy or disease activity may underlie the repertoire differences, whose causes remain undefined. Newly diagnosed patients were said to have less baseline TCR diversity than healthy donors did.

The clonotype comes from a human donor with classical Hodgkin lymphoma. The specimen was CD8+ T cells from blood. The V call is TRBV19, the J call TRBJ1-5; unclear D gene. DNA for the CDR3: TGTGCCAGTAGTATAGACCCCCCACAAGAGATCAGCAATCAGCCCCAGCATTTT. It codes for CASSIDPPQEISNQPQHF.